This TCR beta chain is drawn from a study of beta chain features in type 1 diabetes. Reverse transcription of all isolated RNA meant that expressed TCRB transcripts were sequenced. Clones were sequenced by immunoSEQ multiplex PCR, and TCRdb holds only the in-frame ones, with some missing. The data contain around 130,000 clones, roughly 10% of them seen just once; the ten biggest clones take up approximately 0.7%. General study findings and limits: Shorter TCRB CDR3s, moderately but significantly so, were found in Type 1 diabetes patients in all four CD4+ subsets. A definitive answer on HLA type influencing TCRB rearrangement was not reached here. PCR, the amplification step, might favor shorter templates, equally in patients and controls.

For this clone: Its antigen is not identified.

Trimming cost V 7 bases and J 1 base, with 10 bases left between them. Germline lookup yields CDR1 SQVTM and CDR2 ANQGSEA. There are 12 residues in the CDR3. The sequence derives from a young man with type 1 diabetes. The sequenced sample consisted of central memory CD4+ T cells from blood. The V gene is TRBV29-1, the J gene TRBJ2-5, with D unclear. The CDR3 DNA is TGCAGCGCTGGCCAGGTCCAAGAGACCCAGTACTTC. Its protein product is CSAGQVQETQYF.